This note documents a single TCR beta chain sequence. Assay used: immunoSEQ multiplex PCR; TCRdb lists only in-frame clones, some missing. The table includes 90,000 to 95,000 clones, roughly 77% detected once. Germline V lookup: CDR1 SGHRS, CDR2 YFSETQ. The CDR3 consists of 13 residues. Trimming stripped 3 bases from V and 4 bases from J, with 10 bases between. Time point: after dendritic cell vaccination, including at tumor progression/relapse. None of the glioblastoma patients had an isocitrate dehydrogenase mutation. PBMC sampling occurred before vaccination, two weeks after the third dose, and at progression. This sample was included in a study of glioma-infiltrating T cells after dendritic cell vaccination.

The chain has TRBV5-1 and TRBJ1-1; TRBD1 might be the D (5 bases). The specimen comprised blood, sampled after dendritic cell vaccination. The receptor was isolated from a human donor with glioblastoma. CDR3 region: CASSSVQGTEAFF. Here the CDR3 DNA reads TGCGCCAGCAGCTCCGTCCAGGGCACTGAAGCTTTCTTT.